Detailed here is one T cell receptor beta chain. The sample is drawn from a study of blood T cell repertoires in COVID-19. At the level of the study: PBMCs, B-cell-depleted T cells, or T cells were the source of the cDNA or gDNA that made up the material.

The germline gives CDR1 MDHEN, CDR2 SYDVKM. The CDR3 is 15 residues long. The germline V and J ends were trimmed by 5 bases and 2 bases, with 16 bases remaining between them. In the original analysis: Using reference gene primer amplification, nucleated cell counts were estimated. Using immunoSEQ multiplex PCR, the repertoire was profiled, and TCRdb retains in-frame clones only, with some absent. V and J calls and clone size are those listed in that table; D and trimming were worked out from the DNA. This sample yields about 98,000 clones, of which 87% are seen a single time; 3.5% to 5.5% belongs to the top ten.

This rearrangement joins TRBV28 to TRBJ2-7; D not resolved. Sequencing used peripheral blood. The sequence derives from an older man with acute or convalescent COVID-19. CDR3 region: CASSTVNTLAYEQYV. CDR3 in DNA: TGTGCCAGCAGTACTGTGAATACCCTCGCCTACGAGCAGTACGTC.